This T cell receptor (beta chain) comes out of a study of monozygotic twins with inflammatory bowel disease. Researchers generated cDNA in eight separate reactions per sample. TCRdb reprocessed the 5' RACE reads, keeping one entry per CDR3 protein, no DNA. The repertoire table contains about 300,000 distinct CDR3 sequences. Germline CDR1 reads KGHSH; CDR2 reads LQKENI. The CDR3 spans 15 residues. The chain couples TRBV18 to TRBJ1-1; TCRdb selects TRBD1, and the lack of DNA leaves this call unchecked. The TCR sequence derives from a human donor with ulcerative colitis or Crohn's disease, or a healthy co-twin of an affected twin (not recorded which). Sequencing was done on a sample of blood. CDR3 region: CASHPGTGANTEAFF.